These 3 T cell receptor beta chains share one sample of origin, sequenced in a study of blood T cell repertoires in COVID-19 (dated by TCRdb to about 2020). Libraries were prepared through the immunoSEQ multiplex PCR assay. TCRdb mirrors the immuneACCESS table, restricted to in-frame sequences. Some clones are absent from its copies; in checked studies, under half trace to an unresolved V gene, and the reason for the others is unknown. The table for this sample lists 55,000 to 90,000 clones; roughly nine tenths of them were counted only once. The ten largest clones add up to about 4% of the sample. The material sequenced was peripheral blood. These receptors were taken from an older man with active COVID-19.

The V call is TRBV9, the J call TRBJ1-2; possibly TRBD1 for D (5 bases). Per the germline V gene, CDR1 is SGDLS and CDR2 is YYNGEE. V lost 4 bases, J lost 6 bases, and 16 bases lay in between. The CDR3 spans 14 residues. Here the CDR3 reads CASSPRGGEDGYTF. DNA for the CDR3: TGTGCCAGCAGCCCCCGGGGGGGGGAGGATGGCTACACCTTC.

V and J are TRBV7-2 and TRBJ2-2; tentative D call: TRBD1 (6 bases). Trimming took off 4 bases at V and 2 bases at J, with 8 bases between the two ends. The CDR3 covers 14 residues. Germline V lookup: CDR1 SGHTA, CDR2 FQGNSA. CDR3 loop: CASSSDSNTGELFF. As DNA, the CDR3 is TGTGCCAGCAGCTCGGACAGCAACACCGGGGAGCTGTTTTTT.

The V call is TRBV4-3, the J call TRBJ1-2; D might be TRBD1 (6 bases). Deletions cut 4 bases from V and 4 bases from J, with 19 bases between. The CDR3 consists of 16 residues. Germline assignment: CDR1 LGHNA and CDR2 YSLEER. CDR3 residues: CASSRETGEGGYGYTF. In nucleotides, the CDR3 is TGCGCCAGCAGCCGAGAGACAGGAGAAGGGGGCTATGGCTACACCTTC.